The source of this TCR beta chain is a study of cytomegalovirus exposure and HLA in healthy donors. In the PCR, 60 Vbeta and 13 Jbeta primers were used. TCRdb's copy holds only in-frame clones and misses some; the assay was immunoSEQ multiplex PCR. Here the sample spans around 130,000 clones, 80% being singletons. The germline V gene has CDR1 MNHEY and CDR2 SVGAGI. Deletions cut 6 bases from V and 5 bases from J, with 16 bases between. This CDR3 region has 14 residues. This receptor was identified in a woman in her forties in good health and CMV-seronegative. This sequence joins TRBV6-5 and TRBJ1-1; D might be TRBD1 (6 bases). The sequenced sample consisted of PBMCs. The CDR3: CASSIQGVRTEAFF. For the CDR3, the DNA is TGTGCCAGCAGCATACAGGGAGTAAGGACTGAAGCTTTCTTT.